This T cell receptor (beta chain) was sequenced during a study of immune characterization of retroperitoneal liposarcoma. TCRdb recomputed calls from the PCR reads with MiXCR, one row per CDR3 protein. Of around 7,000 distinct CDR3 sequences in the sample, roughly 29% are singletons; the top ten hold 28%. The V end was cut by 0 bases, the J end by 8 bases, with 7 bases between. The CDR3 length is 12 residues. Germline V CDR1 and CDR2: LGHNT, FRNRAP. The chain couples TRBV12-5 to TRBJ1-1; TRBD1 might be the D (5 bases). Sequencing was carried out using tumor tissue. This TCR was recovered from a female donor with retroperitoneal liposarcoma. The CDR3 nucleotides are TGTGCTAGTGGTTTGGTACCAGGGGAAGCTTTCTTT. Amino acid sequence: CASGLVPGEAFF.